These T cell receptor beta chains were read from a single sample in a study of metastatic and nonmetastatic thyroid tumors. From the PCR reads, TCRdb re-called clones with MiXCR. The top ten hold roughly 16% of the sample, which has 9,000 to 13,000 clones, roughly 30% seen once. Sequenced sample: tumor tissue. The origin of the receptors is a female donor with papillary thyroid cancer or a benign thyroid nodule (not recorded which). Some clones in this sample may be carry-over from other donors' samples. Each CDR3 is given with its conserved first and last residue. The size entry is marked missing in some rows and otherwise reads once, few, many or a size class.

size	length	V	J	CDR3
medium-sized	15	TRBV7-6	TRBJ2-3	CASSLGGRDTDTQYF
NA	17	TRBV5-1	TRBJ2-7	CASSLLPDGGRGRDQYF
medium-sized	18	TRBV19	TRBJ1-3	CASSTGRRDSLSGNTIYF
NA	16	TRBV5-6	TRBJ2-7	CASSRSWGTGSYEQYF
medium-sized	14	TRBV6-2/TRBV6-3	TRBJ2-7	CASRNGLFGYEQYF
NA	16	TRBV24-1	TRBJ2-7	CATSDLLHRGSYEQCF
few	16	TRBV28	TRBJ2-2	CASTPGLADNTGELFF
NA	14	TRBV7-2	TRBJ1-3	CASTPDPGGNTIYF
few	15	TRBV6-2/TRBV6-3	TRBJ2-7	CASSYAPNTSGEQYF
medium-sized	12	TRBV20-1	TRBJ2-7	CSANRREYEQYF
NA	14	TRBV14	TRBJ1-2	CASSPGGGPPGYTF
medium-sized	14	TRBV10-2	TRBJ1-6	CASIRDRGYSPLHF
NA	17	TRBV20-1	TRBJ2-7	CSALGPTAGKSSYEQYF
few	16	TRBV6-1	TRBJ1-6	CASPDFSSSYNSPLHF